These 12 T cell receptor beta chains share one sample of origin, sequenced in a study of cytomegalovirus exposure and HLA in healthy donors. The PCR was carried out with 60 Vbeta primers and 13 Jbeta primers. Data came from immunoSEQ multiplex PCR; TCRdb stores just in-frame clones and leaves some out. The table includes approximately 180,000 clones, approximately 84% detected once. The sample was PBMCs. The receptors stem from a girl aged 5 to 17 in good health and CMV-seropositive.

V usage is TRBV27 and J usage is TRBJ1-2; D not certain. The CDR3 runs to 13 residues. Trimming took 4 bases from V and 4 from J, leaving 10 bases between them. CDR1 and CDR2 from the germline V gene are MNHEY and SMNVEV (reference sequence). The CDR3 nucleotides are TGTGCCAGCAGTTCTCACAACAGCTATGGCTACACCTTC. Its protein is CASSSHNSYGYTF.

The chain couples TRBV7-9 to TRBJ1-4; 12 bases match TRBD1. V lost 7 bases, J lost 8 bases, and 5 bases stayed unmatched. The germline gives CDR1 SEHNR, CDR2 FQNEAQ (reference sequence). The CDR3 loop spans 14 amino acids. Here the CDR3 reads CASTVGTGGEKLFF. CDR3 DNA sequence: TGTGCCAGCACCGTCGGGACAGGGGGCGAAAAACTGTTTTTT.

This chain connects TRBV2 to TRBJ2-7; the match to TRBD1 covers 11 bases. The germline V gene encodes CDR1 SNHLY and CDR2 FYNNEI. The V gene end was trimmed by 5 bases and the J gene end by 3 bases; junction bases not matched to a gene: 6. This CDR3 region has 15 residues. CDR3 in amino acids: CASSYGTGGIYEQYF. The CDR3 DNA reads TGTGCCAGCAGTTACGGGACAGGGGGGATCTACGAGCAGTACTTC.

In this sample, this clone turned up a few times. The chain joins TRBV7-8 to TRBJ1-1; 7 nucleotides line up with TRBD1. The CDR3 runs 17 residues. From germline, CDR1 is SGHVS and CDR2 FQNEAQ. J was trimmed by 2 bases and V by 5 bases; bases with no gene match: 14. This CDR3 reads CASSKDRLAVINTEAFF. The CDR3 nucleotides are TGTGCCAGCAGCAAGGACAGGCTCGCCGTTATAAACACTGAAGCTTTCTTT.

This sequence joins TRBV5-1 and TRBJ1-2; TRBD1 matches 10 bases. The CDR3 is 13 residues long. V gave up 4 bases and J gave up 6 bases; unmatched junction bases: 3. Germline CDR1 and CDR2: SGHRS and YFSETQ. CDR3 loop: CASSPGQGNGYTF. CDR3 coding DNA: TGCGCCAGCAGCCCGGGACAGGGGAATGGCTACACCTTC. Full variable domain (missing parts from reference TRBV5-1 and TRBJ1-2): KAGVTQTPRYLIKTRGQQVTLSCSPISGHRSVSWYQQTPGQGLQFLFEYFSETQRNKGNFPGRFSGRQFSNSRSEMNVSTLELGDSALYLCASSPGQGNGYTFGSGTRLTVV.

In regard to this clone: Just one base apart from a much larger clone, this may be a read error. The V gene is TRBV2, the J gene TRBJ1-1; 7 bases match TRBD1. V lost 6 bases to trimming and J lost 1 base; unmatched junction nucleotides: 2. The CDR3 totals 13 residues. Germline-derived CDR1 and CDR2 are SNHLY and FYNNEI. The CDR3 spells CASSPGGNTEAFF. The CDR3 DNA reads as TGTGCCAGCAGCCCAGGGGGGAACACTGAAGCTTTCTTT.

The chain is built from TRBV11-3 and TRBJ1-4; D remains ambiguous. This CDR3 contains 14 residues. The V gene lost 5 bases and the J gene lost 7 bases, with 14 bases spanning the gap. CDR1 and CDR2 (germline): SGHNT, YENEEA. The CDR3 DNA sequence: TGTGCCAGCAGCCCCAGAGAGGGTGGTGAAAAACTGTTTTTT. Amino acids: CASSPREGGEKLFF.

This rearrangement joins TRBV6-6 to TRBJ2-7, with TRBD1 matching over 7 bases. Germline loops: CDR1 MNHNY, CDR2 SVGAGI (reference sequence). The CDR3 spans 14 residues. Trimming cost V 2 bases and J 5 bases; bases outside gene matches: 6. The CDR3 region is CASSYGQGVDEQYF. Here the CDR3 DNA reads TGTGCCAGCAGTTACGGCCAGGGGGTGGACGAGCAGTACTTC.

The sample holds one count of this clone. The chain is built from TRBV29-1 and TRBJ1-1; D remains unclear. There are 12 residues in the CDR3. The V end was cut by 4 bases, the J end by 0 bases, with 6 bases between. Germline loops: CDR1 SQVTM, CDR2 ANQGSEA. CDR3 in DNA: TGCAGCGTTGGGGAGATGAACACTGAAGCTTTCTTT. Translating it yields CSVGEMNTEAFF. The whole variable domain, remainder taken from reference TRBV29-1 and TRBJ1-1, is SAVISQKPSRDICQRGTSLTIQCQVDSQVTMMFWYRQQPGQSLTLIATANQGSEATYESGFVIDKFPISRPNLTFSTLTVSNMSPEDSSIYLCSVGEMNTEAFFGQGTRLTVV.

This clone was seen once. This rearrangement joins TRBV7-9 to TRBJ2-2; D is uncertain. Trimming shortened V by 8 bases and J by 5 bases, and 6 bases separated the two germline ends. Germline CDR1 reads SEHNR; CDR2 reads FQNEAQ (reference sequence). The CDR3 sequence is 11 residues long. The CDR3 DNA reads TGTGCCAGCTACTCTACCGGGGAGCTGTTTTTT. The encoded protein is CASYSTGELFF.

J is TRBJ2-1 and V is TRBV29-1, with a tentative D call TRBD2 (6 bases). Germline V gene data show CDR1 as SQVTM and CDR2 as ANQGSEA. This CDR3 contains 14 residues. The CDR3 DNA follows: TGCAGTTATGAGTGGGGGGACTCCTACAATGAGCAGTTCTTC. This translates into CSYEWGDSYNEQFF.

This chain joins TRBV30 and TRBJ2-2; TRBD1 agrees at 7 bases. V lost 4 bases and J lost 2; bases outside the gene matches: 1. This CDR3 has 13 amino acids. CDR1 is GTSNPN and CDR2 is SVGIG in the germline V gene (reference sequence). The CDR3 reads CAWNRGNTGELFF. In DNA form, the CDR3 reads TGTGCCTGGAACAGGGGAAACACCGGGGAGCTGTTTTTT.